This T cell receptor (beta chain) comes out of a study of blood T cells in healthy people across ages. Study observations and caveats: The fall in TCR beta diversity per million T cells was roughly linear with age. Estimated diversity that came from one million T cells was considered an underestimate.

Through a sample-barcoded 5' primer and a J-beta primer mix, a second PCR was run for about 6 to 11 cycles. MiXCR, run by TCRdb on the 5' RACE reads, gives a single entry per CDR3 protein. The table shows some 800,000 distinct CDR3 sequences, with around 25% occurring only once. As to this clonotype: The antigen remains unidentified.

Isolation recovered at least 7 million PBMCs from every sample. The data were also submitted as part of a second study, on T cells of mothers and their children.

Input material: blood. The clonotype comes from a boy aged 5-17 years in good health.

CDR3: CSARNSGQGGNSPLHF. CDR3 nucleotide sequence: TGCAGTGCTAGAAACTCGGGACAGGGGGGGAATTCACCCCTCCACTTT. The chain has TRBV20-1 and TRBJ1-6; 11 bases map to TRBD1. The length of the CDR3 is 16 residues. CDR1 is DFQATT, CDR2 SNEGSKA, per germline (reference sequence). V shed 2 bases, J shed 7 bases, and the junction held 7 bases outside the gene matches.